This entry describes one T cell receptor (beta chain). Its antigen is still unknown. The sample originates from a study of cytomegalovirus exposure and HLA in healthy donors. General observations from the study: In the 95 to 150 validation repertoires, a later analysis found that first-cohort TCR clusters tended to co-occur.

The table came from immunoSEQ multiplex PCR; TCRdb's copy has only in-frame clones and leaves some out. The sample includes 200,000 to 250,000 clones, about 89% of them seen just once. This CDR3 has 15 residues. J was trimmed by 3 bases and V by 5 bases; bases with no gene match: 7. CDR1 and CDR2 (germline): SGHTA, FQGTGA. The approximately 120-subject validation cohort, separate from the 666-subject first cohort, included the donors. The chain combines TRBV7-3 with TRBJ2-1; TRBD2 agrees at 7 bases. Sequencing was done on a sample of PBMCs. This clonotype was sampled from a woman aged 18-30 years in good health and CMV-seronegative. This CDR3 reads CASSLERGVYNEQFF. The DNA of the CDR3 is TGTGCCAGCAGCCTCGAGCGGGGAGTCTACAATGAGCAGTTCTTC.